A selection of T cell receptor beta chains follows, all from one sample in a study of T cells in Graves' hyperthyroidism and ophthalmopathy. TCRdb independently ran MiXCR on the multiplex PCR reads; one entry per CDR3 protein. The sample contains about 700,000 distinct CDR3 sequences, 45% of which appear only once. Source material: peripheral blood or thyroid tissue (not recorded which). All receptors derive from an adult man with Graves' disease, either hyperthyroidism or ophthalmopathy (not recorded which). CDR3s include the opening cysteine and the closing phenylalanine or tryptophan. The order of the fields is J gene, V gene, CDR3 protein.

>TRBJ1-5|TRBV25-1
CASRAPRTGKSQPQHF
>TRBJ2-7|TRBV7-4
CASGAGEQYF
>TRBJ1-5|TRBV5-4
CASSQVDGQGHQPQHF
>TRBJ2-7|TRBV2
CASSSLGTGDYEQYF
>TRBJ1-2|TRBV25-1
CASSEFKGNYGYTF
>TRBJ1-4|TRBV20-1
CSAPDRGSEKLFF
>TRBJ1-1|TRBV12-3/TRBV12-4
CASSFLSLSGNVNTEAFF
>TRBJ2-7|TRBV15
CATSRETSGSSYEQYF
>TRBJ1-1|TRBV7-9
CASSVNRGPTEAFF
>TRBJ2-7|TRBV7-9
CASSFTGTGGKYEQYF
>TRBJ1-1|TRBV24-1
CANRRRGQGGTEAFF
>TRBJ2-7|TRBV5-1
CASSRDRVDEQYF
>TRBJ1-3|TRBV5-1
CASSLGLGSGNTIYF
>TRBJ1-2|TRBV7-4
CASSPRQGGTNGYTF
>TRBJ2-2|TRBV7-9
CASSLSGAVMELFF
>TRBJ2-5|TRBV15
CATSRGLAGGPGETQYF
>TRBJ2-5|TRBV29-1
CSVEGQSGETQYF
>TRBJ2-5|TRBV20-1
CSLASRGQETQYF
>TRBJ1-4|TRBV29-1
CSVALQNEKLFF
>TRBJ1-3|TRBV29-1
CSVRESGDF
>TRBJ2-7|TRBV10-2
CASSERQGRVPLYEQYF
>TRBJ2-5|TRBV2
CASSRQYQETQYF
>TRBJ1-5|TRBV12-3/TRBV12-4
CASTIGQNQPQHF
>TRBJ2-7|TRBV29-1
CSVEIYRQSLSYEQYF
>TRBJ2-5|TRBV24-1
CATSDSLKETQYF
>TRBJ2-5|TRBV7-9
CAIDREIQETQYF
>TRBJ2-2|TRBV20-1
CSAAGTQGAGELFF
>TRBJ1-5|TRBV24-1
CATHEGEAINQPQHF
>TRBJ1-1|TRBV2
CASTEGRVNTEAFF
>TRBJ1-5|TRBV9
CASSVEGGAQPQHF
>TRBJ1-4|TRBV7-9
CASSLGGPGSNEKLFF
>TRBJ2-5|TRBV2
CASSLMASGRGVETQYF
>TRBJ2-7|TRBV6-1
CASRSPWDFSF
>TRBJ2-2|TRBV4-2
CASSLRSGDAGELFF
>TRBJ1-5|TRBV15
CATSSLTGDSNQPQHF
>TRBJ1-3|TRBV7-2
CASSLGGPGQGPHSGNTIYF
>TRBJ1-1|TRBV30
CAWSPLVNTEAFF
>TRBJ1-1|TRBV7-2
CASSFGGAENTEAFF
>TRBJ1-5|TRBV7-9
CASKHTGTGDQPQHF
>TRBJ1-2|TRBV29-1
CSGKDRVHGYTF
>TRBJ1-3|TRBV10-3
CASRPSTGAGNTIYF
>TRBJ1-2|TRBV5-1
CASSLDGGHLYGYTF
>TRBJ2-7|TRBV6-5
CASLPANFYEQYF
>TRBJ1-6|TRBV12-3/TRBV12-4
CASSANRDRGSPLHF
>TRBJ1-2|TRBV7-9
CASSRQGAVDYGYTF
>TRBJ1-4|TRBV20-1
CSARGGTGVSNEKLFF
>TRBJ2-5|TRBV20-1
CSARKGSQQETQYF
>TRBJ2-2|TRBV7-8
CASSLLAGVVTGELFF
>TRBJ2-7|TRBV14
CASSQGLAGVHEQYF
>TRBJ1-6|TRBV7-9
CASSQGAGGVNSPLHF
>TRBJ1-1|TRBV29-1
CSVDSTGGGGEAFF
>TRBJ2-7|TRBV29-1
CSVGDYEQYF
>TRBJ2-7|TRBV19
CASMPGGTTYEQYF
>TRBJ1-5|TRBV24-1
CATSEPNQPQHF
>TRBJ2-6|TRBV2
CASSYTRMDGANVLTF